This TCR beta chain stems from a study of blood T cells in healthy people across ages. Then a second PCR, running roughly 7 to 11 cycles, was carried out with a sample-barcoded 5' primer and a J-beta primer mix. Using its own MiXCR run on the 5' RACE reads, TCRdb lists one record per CDR3 protein. The sample has approximately 1.5 million distinct CDR3 sequences; roughly two fifths are singletons. Source material: blood. The source of this sequence is a woman aged 18-35 years in good health.

The CDR3 nucleotides are TGCAGCGCTAGGACAGGGTATGGGGCCTATGGCTACACCTTC. Amino acids: CSARTGYGAYGYTF. This chain links TRBV29-1 with TRBJ1-2, with TRBD1 matching over 8 bases. This CDR3 comprises 14 residues. Unmatched junction bases numbered 11, after V lost 7 bases and J lost 4 bases. Per germline, CDR1 SQVTM and CDR2 ANQGSEA.